The clone carrying this T cell receptor (beta chain) was recorded at least ten times. This specimen comes from a study of T cells in Graves' hyperthyroidism and ophthalmopathy. J lost 0 bases, V lost 5 bases, and 15 bases had no gene match. Germline CDR1 reads SGHAT; CDR2 reads FQNNGV. CDR3 size: 18 residues. Template material for amplifying TCR beta CDR3 regions consisted of RNA transcripts. The TCR CDR3 was amplified in a first-round RT-PCR using the HTBI primer set. One entry per CDR3 protein, called by TCRdb with MiXCR from the multiplex PCR reads. Among 450,000 to 700,000 distinct CDR3 sequences listed, under 60% were seen once.

This clonotype was obtained from a woman younger than 35 with Graves' hyperthyroidism. The chain links TRBV11-2 to TRBJ2-5; TRBD1 agrees at 7 bases. Sequenced: peripheral blood or thyroid tissue (not recorded which). The CDR3 loop is CASSDRGGSPIYQETQYF. The CDR3 nucleotides are TGTGCCAGCAGCGATCGAGGGGGCTCTCCCATATACCAAGAGACCCAGTACTTC. The whole variable domain, remainder taken from reference TRBV11-2 and TRBJ2-5, is EAGVAQSPRYKIIEKRQSVAFWCNPISGHATLYWYQQILGQGPKLLIQFQNNGVVDDSQLPKDRFSAERLKGVDSTLKIQPAKLEDSAVYLCASSDRGGSPIYQETQYFGPGTRLLVL.